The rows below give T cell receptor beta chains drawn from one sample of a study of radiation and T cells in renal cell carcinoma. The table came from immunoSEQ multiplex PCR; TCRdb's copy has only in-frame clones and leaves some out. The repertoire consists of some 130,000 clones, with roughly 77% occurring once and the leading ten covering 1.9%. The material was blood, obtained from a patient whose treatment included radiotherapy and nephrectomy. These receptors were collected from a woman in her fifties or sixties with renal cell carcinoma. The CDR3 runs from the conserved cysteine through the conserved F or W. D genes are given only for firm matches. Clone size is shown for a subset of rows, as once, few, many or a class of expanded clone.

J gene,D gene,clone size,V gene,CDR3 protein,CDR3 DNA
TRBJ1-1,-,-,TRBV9,CASSVEAGVDDTEAFF,TGTGCCAGCAGCGTAGAGGCAGGGGTAGACGACACTGAAGCTTTCTTT
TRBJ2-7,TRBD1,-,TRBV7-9,CASSFRDRGHYEQYF,TGTGCCAGCAGCTTCCGGGACAGGGGGCACTACGAGCAGTACTTC
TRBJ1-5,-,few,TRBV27,CASSQWGENQPQHF,TGTGCCAGCAGCCAATGGGGGGAGAATCAGCCCCAGCATTTT
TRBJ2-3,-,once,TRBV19,CASSIRLHVGDTQYF,TGTGCCAGTAGTATTAGACTCCACGTTGGGGATACGCAGTATTTT
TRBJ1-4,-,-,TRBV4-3,CASSQVSRVNEKLFF,TGCGCCAGCAGCCAAGTGTCCCGAGTAAATGAAAAACTGTTTTTT
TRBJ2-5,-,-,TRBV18,CASSQETQYF,TGTGCCAGCTCACAAGAGACCCAGTACTTC
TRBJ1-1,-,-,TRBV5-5,CASSFDWGTEAFF,TGTGCCAGCAGCTTTGACTGGGGCACTGAAGCTTTCTTT
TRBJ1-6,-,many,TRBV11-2,CASSLEGGNNSPLHF,TGTGCCAGCAGCTTAGAGGGCGGGAATAATTCACCCCTCCACTTT
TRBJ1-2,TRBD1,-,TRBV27,CASSLDRVGYGYTF,TGTGCCAGCAGTTTAGACAGGGTGGGCTATGGCTACACCTTC
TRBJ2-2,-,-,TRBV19,CASSIRTAVRNTGELFF,TGTGCCAGTAGTATTAGGACCGCCGTACGAAACACCGGGGAGCTGTTTTTT
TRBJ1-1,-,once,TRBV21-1,CASSKGAGETEAFF,TGTGCCAGCAGCAAGGGGGCAGGGGAGACTGAAGCTTTCTTT
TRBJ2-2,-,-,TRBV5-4,CASSSQYRDGGELFF,TGTGCCAGCAGCTCCCAATACAGGGACGGCGGGGAGCTGTTTTTT
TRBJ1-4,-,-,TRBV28,CASSFGQSNEKLFF,TGTGCCAGCAGTTTCGGGCAGAGTAATGAAAAACTGTTTTTT
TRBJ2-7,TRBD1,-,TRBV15,CATSSEGQRYEQYF,TGTGCCACCAGCAGTGAGGGACAGAGATACGAGCAGTACTTC
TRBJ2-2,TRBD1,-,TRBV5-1,CASSYGQGGAGELFF,TGCGCCAGCAGCTACGGACAGGGTGGCGCCGGGGAGCTGTTTTTT